Detailed here is one T cell receptor beta chain. V shed 5 bases and J 7 bases; nucleotides not matched to a gene: 1. The CDR3 length is 11 residues. Germline CDR1 DFQATT, CDR2 SNEGSKA (reference sequence). Produced via immunoSEQ multiplex PCR; TCRdb's table is partial and in-frame only. The sample carries about 120,000 clones, approximately 88% recorded once. The data stem from a study of blood T cell repertoires in COVID-19. Study-wide context: PBMCs, B-cell-depleted T cells, or T cells were the source of the cDNA or gDNA that made up the material.

The clonotype originates from a man aged 45 to 65 with acute or convalescent COVID-19. Sequenced input: peripheral blood. The V call is TRBV20-1, the J call TRBJ1-2; TRBD1 agrees at 10 bases. CDR3 in DNA: TGCAGTGCTGGACAGGGGGTTGGCTACACCTTC. It is translated as CSAGQGVGYTF.